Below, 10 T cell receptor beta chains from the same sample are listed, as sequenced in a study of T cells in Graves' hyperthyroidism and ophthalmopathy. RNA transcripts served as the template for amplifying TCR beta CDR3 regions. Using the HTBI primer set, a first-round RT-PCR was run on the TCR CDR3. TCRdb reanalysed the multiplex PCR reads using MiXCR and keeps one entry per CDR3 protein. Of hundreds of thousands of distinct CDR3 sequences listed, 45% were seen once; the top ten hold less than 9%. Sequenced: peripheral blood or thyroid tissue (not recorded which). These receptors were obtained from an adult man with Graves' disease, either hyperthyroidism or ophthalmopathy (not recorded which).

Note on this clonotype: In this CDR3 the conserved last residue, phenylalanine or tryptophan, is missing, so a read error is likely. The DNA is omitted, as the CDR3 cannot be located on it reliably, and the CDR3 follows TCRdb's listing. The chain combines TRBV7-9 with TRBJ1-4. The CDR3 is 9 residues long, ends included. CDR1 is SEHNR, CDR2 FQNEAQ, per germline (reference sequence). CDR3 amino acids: CASSAGQFV.

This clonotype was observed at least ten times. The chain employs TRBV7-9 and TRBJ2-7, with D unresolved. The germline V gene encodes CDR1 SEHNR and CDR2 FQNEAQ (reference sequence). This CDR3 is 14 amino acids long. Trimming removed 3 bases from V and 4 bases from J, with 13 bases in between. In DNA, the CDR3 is TGTGCCAGCAGCTTGGGTGTTGGTCGTTACGAGCAGTACTTC. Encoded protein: CASSLGVGRYEQYF.

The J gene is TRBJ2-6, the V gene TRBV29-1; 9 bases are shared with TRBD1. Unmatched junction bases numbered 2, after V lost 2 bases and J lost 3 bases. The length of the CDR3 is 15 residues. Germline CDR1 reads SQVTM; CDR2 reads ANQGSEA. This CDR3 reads CSVETGGGGANVLTF. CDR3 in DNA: TGCAGCGTTGAAACAGGGGGCGGTGGGGCCAACGTCCTGACTTTC.

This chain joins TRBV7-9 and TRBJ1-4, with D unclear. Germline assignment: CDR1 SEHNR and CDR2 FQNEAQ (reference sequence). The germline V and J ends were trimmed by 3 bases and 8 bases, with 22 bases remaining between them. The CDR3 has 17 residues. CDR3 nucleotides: TGTGCCAGCAGCTTCGCTTCGGGAAAGGTGGGAAGAGAAAAACTGTTTTTT. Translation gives CASSFASGKVGREKLFF.

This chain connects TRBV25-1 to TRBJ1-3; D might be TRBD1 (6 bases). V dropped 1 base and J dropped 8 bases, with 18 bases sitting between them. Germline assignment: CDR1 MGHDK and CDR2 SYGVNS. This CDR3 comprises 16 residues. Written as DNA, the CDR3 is TGTGCCAGCAGTGAATTACGGGACACGGGGGCCTACACCATATATTTT. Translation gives CASSELRDTGAYTIYF.

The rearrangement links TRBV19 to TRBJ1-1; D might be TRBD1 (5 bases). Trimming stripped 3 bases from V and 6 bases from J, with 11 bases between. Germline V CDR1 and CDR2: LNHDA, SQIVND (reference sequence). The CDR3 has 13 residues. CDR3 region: CASSIGGKPEAFF. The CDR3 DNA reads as TGTGCCAGTAGTATCGGGGGGAAGCCTGAAGCTTTCTTT.

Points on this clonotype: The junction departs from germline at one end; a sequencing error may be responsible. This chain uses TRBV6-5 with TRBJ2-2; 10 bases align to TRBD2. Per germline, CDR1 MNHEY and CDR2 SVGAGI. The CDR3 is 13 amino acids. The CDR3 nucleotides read TGTGCCAGCAGTCCGAGCGGGAGGGTGGAGCTGCTTTTT. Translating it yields CASSPSGRVELLF.

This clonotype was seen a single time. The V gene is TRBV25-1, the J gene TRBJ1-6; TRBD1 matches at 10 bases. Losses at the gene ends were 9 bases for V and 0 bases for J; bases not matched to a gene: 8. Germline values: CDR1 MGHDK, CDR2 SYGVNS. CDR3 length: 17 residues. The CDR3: CASSTDRGSSYNSPLHF. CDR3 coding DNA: TGTGCCAGTAGTACGGACAGGGGGAGCTCCTATAATTCACCCCTCCACTTT.

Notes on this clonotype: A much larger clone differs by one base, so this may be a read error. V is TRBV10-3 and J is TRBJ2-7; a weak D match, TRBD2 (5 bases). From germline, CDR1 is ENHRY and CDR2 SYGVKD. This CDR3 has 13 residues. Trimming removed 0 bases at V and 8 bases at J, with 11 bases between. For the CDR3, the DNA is TGTGCCATCAGTGAGTCTGGGAGCCACAAGCAGTACTTC. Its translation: CAISESGSHKQYF.

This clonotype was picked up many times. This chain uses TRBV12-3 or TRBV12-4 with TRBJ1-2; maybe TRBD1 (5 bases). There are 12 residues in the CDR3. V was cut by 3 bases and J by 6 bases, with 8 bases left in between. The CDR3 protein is CASSLTANGYTF. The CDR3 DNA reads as TGTGCCAGCAGTTTGACAGCTAATGGCTACACCTTC.